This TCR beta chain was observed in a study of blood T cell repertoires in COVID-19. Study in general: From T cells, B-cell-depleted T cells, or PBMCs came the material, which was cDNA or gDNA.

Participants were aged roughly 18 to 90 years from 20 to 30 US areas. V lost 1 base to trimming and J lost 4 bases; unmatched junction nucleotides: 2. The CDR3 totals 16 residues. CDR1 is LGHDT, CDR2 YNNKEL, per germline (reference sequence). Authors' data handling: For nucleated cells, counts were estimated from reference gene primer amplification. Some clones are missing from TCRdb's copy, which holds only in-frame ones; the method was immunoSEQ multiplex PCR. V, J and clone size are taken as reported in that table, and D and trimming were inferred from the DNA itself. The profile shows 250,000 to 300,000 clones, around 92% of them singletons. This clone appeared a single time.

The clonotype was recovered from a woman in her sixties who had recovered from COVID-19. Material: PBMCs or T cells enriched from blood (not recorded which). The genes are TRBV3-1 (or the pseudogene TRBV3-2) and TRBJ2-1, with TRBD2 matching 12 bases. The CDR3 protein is CASSQGTSGAYNEQFF. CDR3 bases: TGTGCCAGCAGCCAAGGGACTAGCGGGGCTTACAATGAGCAGTTCTTC.